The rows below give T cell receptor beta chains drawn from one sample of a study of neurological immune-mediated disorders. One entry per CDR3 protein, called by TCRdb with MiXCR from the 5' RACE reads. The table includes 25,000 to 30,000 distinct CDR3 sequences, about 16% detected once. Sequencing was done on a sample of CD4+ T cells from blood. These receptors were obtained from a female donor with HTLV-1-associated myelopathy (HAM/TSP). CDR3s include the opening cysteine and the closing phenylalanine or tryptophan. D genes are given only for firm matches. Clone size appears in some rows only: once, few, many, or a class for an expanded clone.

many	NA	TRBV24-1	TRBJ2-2	TGTGCCACCAGTGTTAGCGGTAACACCGGGGAGCTGTTTTTT	CATSVSGNTGELFF
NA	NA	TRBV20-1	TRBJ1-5	TGCAGTGCCCCCCAGACGGATATCAATCAGTCCCAGCATTTT	CSAPQTDINQSQHF
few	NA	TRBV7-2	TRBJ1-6	NA	CASSFYICSARVLDRGDDSPLHF
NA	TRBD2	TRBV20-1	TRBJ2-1	TGCAGTGCTAGGTACCTAGCGGGGGGCCCGTACAATGAGCAGTTCTTC	CSARYLAGGPYNEQFF
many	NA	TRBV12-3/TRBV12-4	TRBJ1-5	TGTGCCAGCTCGAGGGGCGCAAGCAATCAGCCCCAGCATTTT	CASSRGASNQPQHF
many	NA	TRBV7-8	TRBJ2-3	TGTGCCAGCCGCACGGGAACGGGCACAGATACGCAGTATTTT	CASRTGTGTDTQYF
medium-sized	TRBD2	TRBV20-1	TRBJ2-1	TGCAGTGCTAGATTCGTTAGCGGGGGGACCTACAATGAGCAGTTCTTC	CSARFVSGGTYNEQFF
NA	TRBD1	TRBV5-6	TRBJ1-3	TGTGCCAGCAGCTTCTTATCCGGCAGGGGGTATTCTGGAAACACCATATATTTT	CASSFLSGRGYSGNTIYF
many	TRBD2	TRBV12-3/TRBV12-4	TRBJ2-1	TGTGCCAGCAGTTTCGGTCGAGCGGGGGGCTACAATGAGCAGTTCTTC	CASSFGRAGGYNEQFF
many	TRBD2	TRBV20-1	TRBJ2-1	TGCAGTGCAAGCGGGGGGGCTTTTGCCTACAATGAGCAGTTCTTC	CSASGGAFAYNEQFF
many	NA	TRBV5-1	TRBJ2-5	TGCGCCAGCAGCTTGGCAGAGCAAGAGACCCAGTACTTC	CASSLAEQETQYF
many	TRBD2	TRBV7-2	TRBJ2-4	TGTGCCAGCAGCCCGGACGGGGGGGCGGAAAACATTCAGTACTTC	CASSPDGGAENIQYF
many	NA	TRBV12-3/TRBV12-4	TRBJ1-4	TGTGCCAGCAGCTCCAACGGGGCAACTAATGAAAAACTGTTTTTT	CASSSNGATNEKLFF
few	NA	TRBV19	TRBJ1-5	TGTGCCAGTAATGGCAGGGGAATTCAGCCCCAGCATTTT	CASNGRGIQPQHF